Below, 21 T cell receptor beta chains from the same sample are listed, as sequenced in a study of preoperative IRX-2 immunotherapy in early breast cancer. Clones were sequenced by immunoSEQ multiplex PCR, and TCRdb holds only the in-frame ones, with some missing. The sample shows tens of thousands of clones, approximately 83% of them seen only once. Treatment meaning: preoperative locoregional IRX-2 cytokine immunotherapy. The sample was taken from a patient treated with IRX-2 immunotherapy. All receptors derive from a human donor with breast cancer.

The chain is built from TRBV7-8 and TRBJ1-2; D might be TRBD1 (6 bases). CDR3 size: 13 residues. Germline V gives CDR1 SGHVS, CDR2 FQNEAQ. V was cut by 5 bases and J by 6 bases, with 13 bases left in between. CDR3 sequence reads: CASSVTGIDGYTF. In DNA, the CDR3 is TGTGCCAGCAGCGTCACAGGGATCGATGGCTACACCTTC.

The genes are TRBV18 and TRBJ1-2, with no clear D. The length of the CDR3 is 15 residues. Germline CDR1 KGHSH, CDR2 LQKENI. Trimming took 3 bases from V and 0 from J, leaving 11 bases between them. CDR3 nucleotide sequence: TGTGCCAGCTCACCCACCGGCCACTCTAACTATGGCTACACCTTC. This codes for CASSPTGHSNYGYTF.

V and J are TRBV9 and TRBJ2-2; no reliable D call. The CDR3 sequence is 14 residues long. Trimming took off 5 bases at V and 2 bases at J, with 10 bases between the two ends. Germline lookup yields CDR1 SGDLS and CDR2 YYNGEE. The DNA of the CDR3 is TGTGCCAGCAGTGAAGCTAGAAACACCGGGGAGCTGTTTTTT. It encodes CASSEARNTGELFF.

The table lists this clone with a few counts. This chain connects TRBV6-8 to TRBJ2-2; TRBD2 aligns across 9 bases. Germline V gene sequence: CDR1 MNHGY, CDR2 SAAAGT. There are 14 residues in the CDR3. With 5 bases clipped from V and 4 bases from J, the junction kept 2 bases outside the gene matches. CDR3 DNA: TGTGCCAGCAGTCGGCGGGGGGGCACCGGGGAGCTGTTTTTT. Protein sequence: CASSRRGGTGELFF.

The chain joins TRBV19 to TRBJ2-3; tentatively, D is TRBD1 (5 bases). V lost 5 bases and J 2 bases, leaving 29 bases between the germline ends. CDR1 and CDR2 (germline): LNHDA, SQIVND (reference sequence). This CDR3 contains 20 residues. CDR3 bases: TGTGCCAGTAGTTATCGGCAGGGCCTGAGTCTATTGGGGAACACAGATACGCAGTATTTT. It encodes CASSYRQGLSLLGNTDTQYF.

The genes are TRBV6-8 and TRBJ1-4, with TRBD1 as a possible D gene (5 bases). In germline, CDR1 is MNHGY, CDR2 SAAAGT. This CDR3 has 15 amino acids. The V end lost 0 bases, the J end lost 7 bases, and 12 bases lay between the germline ends. The CDR3 nucleotides read TGTGCCAGCAGTTACTCGTCCAGGGCTAGTGAAAAACTGTTTTTT. As protein: CASSYSSRASEKLFF.

The sample holds a few counts of this clone. The V call is TRBV15, the J call TRBJ1-1; no reliable D call. The length of the CDR3 is 17 residues. The ends were cut back, 0 bases at V and 1 base at J, with 15 bases in the middle. Germline assignment: CDR1 LNHNV and CDR2 YYDKDF (reference sequence). CDR3: CATSRDRSWVGNTEAFF. The CDR3 bases are TGTGCCACCAGCAGAGATCGTTCGTGGGTAGGGAACACTGAAGCTTTCTTT.

This sequence joins TRBV5-1 and TRBJ2-3, with 8 bases lining up with TRBD1. Trimming cost V 4 bases and J 5 bases; bases outside gene matches: 12. The CDR3 loop spans 16 amino acids. Germline CDR1 is SGHRS and CDR2 is YFSETQ. The CDR3 spells CASSQKGQGSIDTQYF. For the CDR3, the DNA is TGCGCCAGCAGCCAAAAAGGACAGGGTTCGATAGATACGCAGTATTTT.

This clone was detected a few times. V usage is TRBV18 and J usage is TRBJ2-7, with TRBD2 matching 8 bases. Unmatched junction bases numbered 5, after V lost 2 bases and J lost 5 bases. Looked up from germline, CDR1 is KGHSH and CDR2 is LQKENI. CDR3 length: 14 residues. The CDR3 loop is CASSPGAGGDEQYF. CDR3 nucleotide sequence: TGTGCCAGCTCACCAGGGGCGGGAGGTGACGAGCAGTACTTC.

This chain links TRBV19 with TRBJ2-7; D unresolved. Between the trimmed V and J ends, which lost 4 bases and 4 bases, there was a span of 14 bases. The CDR3 consists of 14 residues. Germline values: CDR1 LNHDA, CDR2 SQIVND (reference sequence). The CDR3 nucleotides are TGTGCCAGTAGTACCACCCCTGGACCGTACGAGCAGTACTTC. Protein: CASSTTPGPYEQYF. Complete variable domain (other parts from reference TRBV19 and TRBJ2-7): DGGITQSPKYLFRKEGQNVTLSCEQNLNHDAMYWYRQDPGQGLRLIYYSQIVNDFQKGDIAEGYSVSREKKESFPLTVTSAQKNPTAFYLCASSTTPGPYEQYFGPGTRLTVT.

The J gene is TRBJ1-1, the V gene TRBV6-7, with D tentatively TRBD1 (5 bases). TRBV6-7 is classed as an ORF, of uncertain function. The CDR3 has 18 residues. Trimming stripped 0 bases from V and 0 bases from J, with 17 bases between. As DNA, the CDR3 is TGTGCCAGCAGTTACTCGAGGGGTCCCTCCTTCATGAACACTGAAGCTTTCTTT. It specifies CASSYSRGPSFMNTEAFF.

The V call is TRBV7-1, the J call TRBJ1-1, with TRBD1 matching 8 bases. TRBV7-1 is identified as an open reading frame with a role that is uncertain. This CDR3 region has 13 residues. The trim removed 5 bases at V and 5 bases at J, leaving 4 bases unmatched. This chain's CDR3 is CASSTRTGTEAFF. CDR3 nucleotides: TGTGCCAGCAGCACTCGGACAGGGACTGAAGCTTTCTTT.

The chain joins TRBV29-1 to TRBJ2-2, with D unresolved. The CDR3 covers 12 residues. V was pared by 6 bases and J by 2 bases, with 7 bases between. From germline, CDR1 is SQVTM and CDR2 ANQGSEA. The CDR3 region has the DNA TGCAGCGTGGCGCCTAACACCGGGGAGCTGTTTTTT. It encodes CSVAPNTGELFF.

This clone was observed a single time. The chain has TRBV19 and TRBJ1-5; D is uncertain. This CDR3 region has 16 residues. The germline V gene encodes CDR1 LNHDA and CDR2 SQIVND (reference sequence). V gave up 3 bases and J gave up 4 bases, with 16 bases separating them. Here the CDR3 reads CASSMSAQHLNQPQHF. The CDR3, as DNA: TGTGCCAGTAGTATGTCCGCACAGCACCTTAATCAGCCCCAGCATTTT. Full variable domain (remainder filled in from reference TRBV19 and TRBJ1-5): DGGITQSPKYLFRKEGQNVTLSCEQNLNHDAMYWYRQDPGQGLRLIYYSQIVNDFQKGDIAEGYSVSREKKESFPLTVTSAQKNPTAFYLCASSMSAQHLNQPQHFGDGTRLSIL.

This rearrangement joins TRBV5-1 to TRBJ1-1, with 9 nucleotides matching TRBD1. There are 14 residues in the CDR3. The V segment lost 3 bases and the J segment 4 bases; nucleotides outside the gene matches: 4. Germline values: CDR1 SGHRS, CDR2 YFSETQ. CDR3 amino acids: CASSSSTGGTEAFF. The CDR3 DNA is TGCGCCAGCAGCTCATCGACAGGGGGCACTGAAGCTTTCTTT. Full variable domain (remainder filled in from reference TRBV5-1 and TRBJ1-1): KAGVTQTPRYLIKTRGQQVTLSCSPISGHRSVSWYQQTPGQGLQFLFEYFSETQRNKGNFPGRFSGRQFSNSRSEMNVSTLELGDSALYLCASSSSTGGTEAFFGQGTRLTVV.

The chain couples TRBV11-3 to TRBJ2-1; 7 positions agree with TRBD2. The CDR3 runs to 16 residues. CDR1 and CDR2 from the germline V gene are SGHNT and YENEEA. The V and J ends lost 1 base and 4 bases, in that order; junction bases with no gene match: 7. The CDR3 loop reads CASSLVGGGTYNEQFF. The DNA of the CDR3 is TGTGCCAGCAGCTTAGTGGGCGGGGGAACATACAATGAGCAGTTCTTC.

The J gene is TRBJ2-7, the V gene TRBV14; 9 nucleotides match TRBD1. Germline V gene lookup returns CDR1 SGHDN and CDR2 FVKESK. The junction had 3 bases not matched to a gene; V was cut back by 3 bases and J by 3 bases. This CDR3 has 14 amino acids. The DNA of the CDR3 is TGTGCCAGCAGCCATACGGGACAGGGCTACGAGCAGTACTTC. Translated: CASSHTGQGYEQYF.

A few counts support this clone. The chain employs TRBV5-1 and TRBJ2-2; tentatively, D is TRBD1 or TRBD2 (5 bases each). Trimming left V 2 bases short and J 1 base short, with 9 bases between. CDR1 and CDR2 (germline): SGHRS, YFSETQ. The length of the CDR3 is 15 residues. The CDR3 DNA reads TGCGCCAGCAGCTTAACAGGAGGGAACACCGGGGAGCTGTTTTTT. Its translation: CASSLTGGNTGELFF.

This chain joins TRBV19 and TRBJ1-6; D uncertain. Per germline, CDR1 LNHDA and CDR2 SQIVND (reference sequence). V lost 3 bases to trimming and J lost 10 bases, with 10 bases between them. This CDR3 contains 13 residues. As DNA, the CDR3 is TGTGCCAGTAGTATTCAGGTTGGGTCACCCCTCCACTTT. This sequence encodes CASSIQVGSPLHF.

The chain links TRBV11-3 to TRBJ2-4; 13 bases are shared with TRBD2. V lost 3 bases to trimming and J lost 0 bases; unmatched junction nucleotides: 8. The CDR3 is 19 amino acids. Germline assignment: CDR1 SGHNT and CDR2 YENEEA. The CDR3: CASSFPTSGGTIAKNIQYF. CDR3 bases: TGTGCCAGCAGCTTCCCGACTAGCGGGGGGACCATAGCCAAAAACATTCAGTACTTC.

This clone was picked up a small number of times. This sequence joins TRBV12-5 and TRBJ2-3; 8 bases agree with TRBD2. The CDR3 runs 13 residues. Germline-derived CDR1 and CDR2 are LGHNT and FRNRAP. CDR3 region: CASGGWGTDTQYF. CDR3 nucleotide sequence: TGTGCCAGCGGGGGATGGGGCACAGATACGCAGTATTTT.